This is a list of T cell receptor beta chains from one sample in a study of human T cells and chemical hapten exposure. TCRdb reanalysed the 5' RACE reads using MiXCR and keeps one entry per CDR3 protein. The sample contains roughly 120,000 distinct CDR3 sequences, around a fifth of which appear only once. These receptors came from a human donor in good health. Both conserved end residues are part of each CDR3. A D gene is named only where the DNA matches it firmly. Clone size, where shown, is once, few, many, or a class for clones that have expanded.

V gene	D gene	J gene	clone size	CDR3 protein	CDR3 DNA
TRBV10-3	TRBD1	TRBJ2-7	.	CAISTPGQGWEQYF	TGTGCCATCAGCACTCCCGGACAGGGATGGGAGCAGTACTTC
TRBV5-1	.	TRBJ1-1	few	CASSLGVWARNTEAFF	TGCGCCAGCAGCTTGGGGGTGTGGGCCCGGAACACTGAAGCTTTCTTT
TRBV29-1	.	TRBJ2-3	few	CSVAEDTQYF	TGCAGCGTTGCAGAAGATACGCAGTATTTT
TRBV6-5	.	TRBJ2-7	few	CASSSGGAYYEQYF	TGTGCCAGCAGTTCTGGGGGAGCGTACTACGAGCAGTACTTC
TRBV6-5	TRBD2	TRBJ2-7	.	CASSYRAGETYEQYF	TGTGCCAGCAGCTACCGGGCGGGAGAGACCTACGAGCAGTACTTC
TRBV7-9	.	TRBJ2-1	few	CASTYSRRDHTYNEQFF	TGTGCCAGCACCTATTCACGGCGGGACCATACTTACAATGAGCAGTTCTTC
TRBV2	.	TRBJ2-5	few	CASTEETQYF	TGTGCCAGCACGGAAGAGACCCAGTACTTC
TRBV9	.	TRBJ2-7	.	CASSQQDDSKQYF	TGTGCCAGCAGCCAACAGGACGATAGCAAGCAGTACTTC
TRBV5-1	.	TRBJ2-2	few	CASSLRRGPNTGELFF	TGCGCCAGCAGCTTGAGAAGGGGCCCGAACACCGGGGAGCTGTTTTTT
TRBV6-5	.	TRBJ2-7	.	CASSRDNREQYF	TGTGCCAGCAGTCGGGACAATCGGGAGCAGTACTTC
TRBV5-6	.	TRBJ2-1	.	CASSLTSRGAYEQFF	TGTGCCAGCAGCTTGACTAGCAGGGGGGCGTATGAGCAGTTCTTC
TRBV5-1	.	TRBJ2-3	.	CASSFIATSTDTQYF	TGCGCCAGCAGCTTCATAGCGACTAGCACAGATACGCAGTATTTT
TRBV7-3	.	TRBJ1-1	few	CASSLSVGDEAFF	TGTGCCAGCAGCCTTAGCGTAGGTGATGAAGCTTTCTTT
TRBV29-1	.	TRBJ2-7	few	CSARLGGEQYF	TGCAGCGCCCGACTAGGGGGCGAGCAGTACTTC
TRBV28	TRBD1	TRBJ2-7	.	CASSFSGQGAYEQYF	TGTGCCAGCAGTTTTTCGGGACAGGGGGCCTACGAGCAGTACTTC
TRBV4-2	.	TRBJ2-5	.	CASSQEKGGYGQYF	TGTGCCAGCAGCCAAGAAAAGGGGGGCTATGGCCAGTACTTC
TRBV5-4	.	TRBJ1-1	.	CASRRGLAEAFF	TGTGCCAGCAGGAGGGGATTAGCTGAAGCTTTCTTT
TRBV18	TRBD2	TRBJ2-5	few	CASSPGTSGRGETQYF	TGTGCCAGCTCACCAGGGACTAGCGGGAGGGGAGAGACCCAGTACTTC
TRBV20-1	TRBD2	TRBJ2-7	.	CSARDAVAGFYEQYF	TGCAGTGCTAGAGATGCGGTAGCGGGGTTCTACGAGCAGTACTTC
TRBV28	.	TRBJ2-5	.	CASTGRPPQETQYF	TGTGCCAGCACCGGACGTCCTCCGCAAGAGACCCAGTACTTC
TRBV14	.	TRBJ2-7	.	CASSQVRLARNEQYF	TGTGCCAGCAGCCAAGTACGGCTAGCAAGGAACGAGCAGTACTTC
TRBV12-3/TRBV12-4	TRBD2	TRBJ2-1	.	CASSKRSEGLAGINEQFF	TGTGCCAGCAGTAAGAGGTCGGAGGGACTAGCGGGAATCAATGAGCAGTTCTTC
TRBV4-1	.	TRBJ1-2	.	CASSQVNRYTF	TGCGCCAGCAGCCAAGTAAATCGATACACCTTC
TRBV6-5	TRBD1	TRBJ2-7	many	CASRTGGYEQYF	TGTGCCAGCCGGACAGGGGGCTACGAGCAGTACTTC
TRBV12-3/TRBV12-4	.	TRBJ1-1	.	CASSLAGLGYTEAFF	TGTGCCAGCAGTTTAGCCGGCCTGGGGTACACTGAAGCTTTCTTT
TRBV29-1	.	TRBJ1-2	.	CSVEAGGGVNYGYTF	TGCAGCGTTGAAGCGGGGGGAGGGGTGAACTATGGCTACACCTTC
TRBV5-1	TRBD1	TRBJ1-2	few	CASSWGTAFNYGYTF	TGCGCCAGCAGCTGGGGGACAGCCTTTAACTATGGCTACACCTTC
TRBV20-1	.	TRBJ1-4	few	CSATLDATNEKLFF	TGCAGTGCTACCCTGGACGCAACTAATGAAAAACTGTTTTTT
TRBV28	.	TRBJ2-4	few	CASSLSQGGYIQYF	TGTGCCAGCAGTTTATCGCAGGGGGGGTACATTCAGTACTTC
TRBV6-1	.	TRBJ1-2	.	CASTPGALGYGYTF	TGTGCCAGCACCCCGGGGGCGCTGGGCTATGGCTACACCTTC
TRBV29-1	.	TRBJ1-2	few	CSVDRAQGYYGYTF	TGCAGCGTTGATCGGGCCCAGGGGTACTATGGCTACACCTTC
TRBV4-1	.	TRBJ2-2	.	CASSRGPGGAADTGELFF	TGCGCCAGCAGCCGCGGCCCTGGGGGGGCGGCCGACACCGGGGAGCTGTTTTTT
TRBV3-1	TRBD1	TRBJ2-7	few	CASSLRQGYGQYF	TGTGCCAGCAGCCTACGACAGGGTTACGGGCAGTACTTC
TRBV28	.	TRBJ2-4	.	CASSFCGQQYF	TGTGCCAGCAGTTTTTGCGGTCAGCAGTACTTC
TRBV7-9	TRBD1	TRBJ2-1	few	CASSVTGGALREQFF	TGTGCCAGCAGCGTGACAGGGGGCGCCTTAAGGGAGCAGTTCTTC
TRBV4-2	.	TRBJ2-1	few	CASSQDMGSGGNEQFF	TGTGCCAGCAGCCAAGATATGGGGTCCGGAGGGAATGAGCAGTTCTTC
TRBV12-3/TRBV12-4	.	TRBJ2-5	.	CASSLVGARSQETQYF	TGTGCCAGCAGTTTAGTGGGGGCGCGTAGCCAAGAGACCCAGTACTTC
TRBV27	.	TRBJ1-6	few	CASSFEWKVRGWDSPLHF	TGTGCCAGCAGTTTCGAGTGGAAGGTCAGAGGGTGGGATTCACCCCTCCACTTT
TRBV14	.	TRBJ1-2	few	CASSGNRGPLGYGYTF	TGTGCCAGCAGCGGCAACCGCGGGCCGCTCGGCTATGGCTACACCTTC
TRBV6-1	TRBD1	TRBJ2-3	many	CASSYRQGPTDTQYF	TGTGCCAGCAGTTACCGACAGGGGCCCACAGATACGCAGTATTTT
TRBV7-2	.	TRBJ2-5	few	CASSFTTVSYQETQYF	TGTGCCAGCAGCTTTACCACGGTGTCGTACCAAGAGACCCAGTACTTC
TRBV2	.	TRBJ1-4	few	CASIDGQNEKLFF	TGTGCCAGCATTGACGGACAGAATGAAAAACTGTTTTTT
TRBV7-8	.	TRBJ1-1	.	CASSLPARGAAEAFF	TGTGCCAGCAGCTTACCTGCCCGGGGGGCTGCTGAAGCTTTCTTT
TRBV4-1	.	TRBJ2-7	.	CASSQGVGQPGSSPSYEQYF	TGCGCCAGCAGCCAAGGAGTTGGACAGCCCGGCTCGTCCCCCTCCTACGAGCAGTACTTC
TRBV13	.	TRBJ1-4	.	CASSLKGANEKLFF	TGTGCCAGCAGCTTAAAGGGGGCTAATGAAAAACTGTTTTTT
TRBV28	TRBD1	TRBJ2-3	.	CASTLSEQGAPGDTQYF	TGTGCCAGCACTCTATCAGAACAGGGGGCGCCGGGAGATACGCAGTATTTT
TRBV20-1	.	TRBJ1-2	few	CSAQRQTYGYTF	TGCAGTGCCCAGAGACAGACCTATGGCTACACCTTC
TRBV27	.	TRBJ1-1	.	CASTLPGGGTEAFF	TGTGCCAGCACCCTCCCGGGAGGGGGGACTGAAGCTTTCTTT
TRBV27	TRBD2	TRBJ2-7	few	CASSSLAGPAPKQYF	TGTGCCAGCAGTTCGCTAGCGGGTCCCGCGCCCAAGCAGTACTTC
TRBV20-1	.	TRBJ1-5	few	CSAGRDSWQPQHF	TGCAGTGCTGGCAGGGATAGTTGGCAGCCCCAGCATTTT
TRBV5-1	TRBD1	TRBJ1-4	.	CASSLGTGREKLFF	TGCGCCAGCAGCTTGGGGACAGGGCGTGAAAAACTGTTTTTT